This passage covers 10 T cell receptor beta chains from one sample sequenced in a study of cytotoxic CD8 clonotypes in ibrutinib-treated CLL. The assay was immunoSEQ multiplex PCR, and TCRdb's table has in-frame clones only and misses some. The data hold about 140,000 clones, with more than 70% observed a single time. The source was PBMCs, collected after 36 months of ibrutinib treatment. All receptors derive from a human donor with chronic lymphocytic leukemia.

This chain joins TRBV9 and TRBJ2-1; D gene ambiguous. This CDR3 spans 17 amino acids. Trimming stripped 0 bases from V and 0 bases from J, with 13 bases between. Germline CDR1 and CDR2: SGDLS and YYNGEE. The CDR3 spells CASSVGWTESSYNEQFF. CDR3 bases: TGTGCCAGCAGCGTAGGGTGGACGGAGAGCTCCTACAATGAGCAGTTCTTC.

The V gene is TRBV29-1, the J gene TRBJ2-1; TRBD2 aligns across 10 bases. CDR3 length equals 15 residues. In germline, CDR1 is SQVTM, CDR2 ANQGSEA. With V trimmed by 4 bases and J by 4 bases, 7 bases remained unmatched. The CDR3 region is CSVGSGGALYNEQFF. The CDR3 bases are TGCAGCGTTGGGAGCGGGGGGGCCTTATACAATGAGCAGTTCTTC.

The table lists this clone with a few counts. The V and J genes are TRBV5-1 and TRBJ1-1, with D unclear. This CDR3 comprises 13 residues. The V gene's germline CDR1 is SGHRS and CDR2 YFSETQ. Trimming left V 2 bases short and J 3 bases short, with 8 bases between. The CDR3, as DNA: TGCGCCAGCAGCTTTAGGGTCGACACTGAAGCTTTCTTT. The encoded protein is CASSFRVDTEAFF.

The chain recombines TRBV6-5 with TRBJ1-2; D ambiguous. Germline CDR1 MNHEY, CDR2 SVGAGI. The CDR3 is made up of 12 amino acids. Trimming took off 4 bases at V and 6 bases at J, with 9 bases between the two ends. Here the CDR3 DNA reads TGTGCCAGCAGTTTGTCTGGGAATGGCTACACCTTC. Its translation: CASSLSGNGYTF.

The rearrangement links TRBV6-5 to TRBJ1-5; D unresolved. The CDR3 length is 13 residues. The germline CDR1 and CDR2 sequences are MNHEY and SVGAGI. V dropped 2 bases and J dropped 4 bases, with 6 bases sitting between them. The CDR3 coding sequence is TGTGCCAGCAGTTACGCGGAGAATCAGCCCCAGCATTTT. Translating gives CASSYAENQPQHF.

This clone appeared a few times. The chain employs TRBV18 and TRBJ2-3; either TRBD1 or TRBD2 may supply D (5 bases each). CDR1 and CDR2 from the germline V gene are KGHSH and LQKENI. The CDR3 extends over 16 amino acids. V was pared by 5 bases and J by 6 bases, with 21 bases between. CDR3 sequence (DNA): TGTGCCAGCTCAGCTCCGGGACGCCGAGTGGGGGATACGCAGTATTTT. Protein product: CASSAPGRRVGDTQYF.

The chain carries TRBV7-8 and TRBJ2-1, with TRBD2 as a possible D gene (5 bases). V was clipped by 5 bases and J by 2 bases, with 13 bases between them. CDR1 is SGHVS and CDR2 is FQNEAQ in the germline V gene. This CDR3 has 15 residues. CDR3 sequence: CASSRTRGPYNEQFF. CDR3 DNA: TGTGCCAGCAGCCGAACTAGAGGTCCCTACAATGAGCAGTTCTTC.

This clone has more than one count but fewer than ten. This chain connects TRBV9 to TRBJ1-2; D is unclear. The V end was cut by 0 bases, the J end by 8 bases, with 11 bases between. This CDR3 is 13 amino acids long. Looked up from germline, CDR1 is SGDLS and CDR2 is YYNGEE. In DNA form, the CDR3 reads TGTGCCAGCAGCGTAGCTGGGCCGGGGGGCTACACCTTC. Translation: CASSVAGPGGYTF.

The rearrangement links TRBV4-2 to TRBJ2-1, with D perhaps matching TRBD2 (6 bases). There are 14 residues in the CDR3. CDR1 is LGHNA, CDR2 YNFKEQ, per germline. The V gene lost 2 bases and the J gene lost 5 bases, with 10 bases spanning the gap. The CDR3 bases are TGTGCCAGCAGCCAAAGCCCTAGCGACAATGAGCAGTTCTTC. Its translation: CASSQSPSDNEQFF.

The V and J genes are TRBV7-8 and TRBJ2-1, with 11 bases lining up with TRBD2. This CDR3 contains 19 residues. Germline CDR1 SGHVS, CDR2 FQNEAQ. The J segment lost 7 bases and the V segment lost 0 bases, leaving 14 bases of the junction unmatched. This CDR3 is CASSLARLAGKRARNEQFF. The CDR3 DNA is TGTGCCAGCAGCTTAGCAAGACTAGCGGGAAAGAGGGCACGGAATGAGCAGTTCTTC.